Shown below are 29 T cell receptor beta chains from a single sample sequenced in a study of CD8+CD57+ T cells in acquired aplastic anemia. Genomic DNA acted as the template from which TCR beta VDJ combination and CDR3 sequence profiling were carried out. TCRdb processed the reads anew with MiXCR; each CDR3 protein has one entry. The repertoire holds hundreds of thousands of distinct CDR3 sequences, with around 68% as singletons. Sequencing was carried out using sorted CD4+, CD8+, or CD8+CD57+ T cells (not recorded which) from PBMCs. Source of these receptors: a human donor in good health, serving as a control.

This chain uses TRBV5-5 with TRBJ2-7; unclear D gene. CDR1 is SGHKS, CDR2 YYEKEE, per germline (reference sequence). Trimming shortened V by 1 base and J by 5 bases, and 13 bases separated the two germline ends. The CDR3 is 14 residues long. CDR3: CASSLILQFDEQYF. DNA for the CDR3: TGTGCCAGCAGCTTGATCCTCCAGTTCGACGAGCAGTACTTC.

As for this clonotype: A read error may produce the germline difference seen at one junction end. The V call is TRBV7-9, the J call TRBJ1-1; the D gene is possibly TRBD1 (5 bases). Germline CDR1 and CDR2: SEHNR and FQNEAQ (reference sequence). The CDR3 totals 17 residues. In DNA, the CDR3 is TGCGCCAGCAGCTTGGTGGTGGTAGGGGCGGTGTGCACTGAAGCTTTCTTT. Protein: CASSLVVVGAVCTEAFF.

V gene TRBV25-1 combines with J gene TRBJ1-2; no clear D gene. CDR1 MGHDK and CDR2 SYGVNS come from the germline V gene. CDR3 length: 12 amino acids. V lost 6 bases and J 5 bases, leaving 10 bases between the germline ends. The CDR3 loop is CASSAGNYGYTF. CDR3 DNA sequence: TGTGCCAGCAGCGCGGGAAATTATGGCTACACCTTC.

This chain uses TRBV2 with TRBJ1-5; 9 nucleotides line up with TRBD1. The length of the CDR3 is 13 residues. Germline V gene lookup returns CDR1 SNHLY and CDR2 FYNNEI. Trimming took 6 bases from V and 9 from J; bases not matched to a gene: 6. The CDR3 DNA is TGTGCCAGCAGAGGGGACAGGGAACGGCCCCAGCATTTT. It codes for CASRGDRERPQHF.

CDR3 sequence: CASSLRDGLSYEQYF. CDR3 sequence (DNA): TGTGCCAGCAGCTTAAGGGACGGACTATCCTACGAGCAGTACTTC. The chain links TRBV7-6 to TRBJ2-7; maybe TRBD2 (6 bases). V lost 2 bases, J lost 1 base, and 12 bases lay in between. The CDR3 has 15 residues. Germline V CDR1 and CDR2: SGHVS, FNYEAQ.

V usage is TRBV2 and J usage is TRBJ1-6; D gene unclear. Germline assignment: CDR1 SNHLY and CDR2 FYNNEI. V was shortened by 6 bases and J by 11 bases, with 14 bases between the two germline ends. The CDR3 has 13 amino acids. The CDR3 protein is CASREKNGAPLHF. CDR3 bases: TGTGCCAGCAGGGAGAAGAATGGTGCACCCCTCCACTTT.

This clonotype has at least ten counts. The chain joins TRBV7-3 to TRBJ2-2; D may be TRBD1 or TRBD2 (6 bases each). CDR3 length: 15 amino acids. V lost 3 bases, J lost 0 bases, and 8 bases lay in between. Germline-derived CDR1 and CDR2 are SGHTA and FQGTGA. In nucleotides, the CDR3 is TGTGCCAGCAGCTTTAGGGGGGCGAACACCGGGGAGCTGTTTTTT. This encodes CASSFRGANTGELFF.

This clonotype has a count of ten or more. V gene TRBV6-5 combines with J gene TRBJ1-2; no definite D call. V gave up 5 bases and J gave up 2 bases, with 9 bases separating them. Germline loops: CDR1 MNHEY, CDR2 SVGAGI. There are 13 residues in the CDR3. CDR3 sequence: CASSNPNNYGYTF. DNA of the CDR3: TGTGCCAGCAGTAACCCGAACAACTATGGCTACACCTTC.

This clonotype was counted ten times or more. The V and J genes are TRBV6-1 and TRBJ2-1; D unclear. The CDR3 contains 16 residues. V was trimmed by 0 bases and J by 0 bases, leaving 9 bases between them. Germline loops: CDR1 MNHNS, CDR2 SASEGT. Written as DNA, the CDR3 is TGTGCCAGCAGTGAAGCGCTGGCCCGCTCCTACAATGAGCAGTTCTTC. It encodes CASSEALARSYNEQFF.

The table lists this clonotype with many counts. The V and J genes are TRBV30 and TRBJ2-7; 7 bases map to TRBD2. The ends lost 7 bases at V and 3 bases at J; junction bases unmatched: 9. Germline values: CDR1 GTSNPN, CDR2 SVGIG (reference sequence). The CDR3 contains 13 residues. The CDR3 here is CAFGLGGDYEQYF. The CDR3 region has the DNA TGTGCCTTTGGATTGGGGGGGGACTACGAGCAGTACTTC. The whole variable domain, remainder taken from reference TRBV30 and TRBJ2-7, is SQTIHQWPATLVQPVGSPLSLECTVEGTSNPNLYWYRQAAGRGLQLLFYSVGIGQISSEVPQNLSASRPQDRQFILSSKKLLLSDSGFYLCAFGLGGDYEQYFGPGTRLTVT.

This clonotype showed up many times. V usage is TRBV7-8 and J usage is TRBJ1-5, with D perhaps TRBD1 (5 bases). The length of the CDR3 is 17 residues. V was shortened by 1 base and J by 3 bases, with 16 bases between the two germline ends. CDR1 and CDR2 from the germline V gene are SGHVS and FQNEAQ. As DNA, the CDR3 is TGTGCCAGCAGCTTAGGTGTCAGGGCGGGTCCCAATCAGCCCCAGCATTTT. It yields the protein CASSLGVRAGPNQPQHF.

J is TRBJ2-7 and V is TRBV29-1; D is undetermined. Trimming removed 2 bases from V and 12 bases from J, with 14 bases in between. The CDR3 is 11 amino acids. The germline CDR1 and CDR2 sequences are SQVTM and ANQGSEA. CDR3 coding DNA: TGCAGCGTTGAAACCCCCTACAAGCTGTACTTC. Its protein is CSVETPYKLYF.

This clonotype occurred many times. The chain couples TRBV4-2 to TRBJ1-1, with a weak D call TRBD1 (5 bases). V was pared by 3 bases and J by 0 bases, with 14 bases between. CDR3 size: 16 residues. The germline CDR1 and CDR2 sequences are LGHNA and YNFKEQ. CDR3 loop: CASSHPAGGMNTEAFF. CDR3 nucleotide sequence: TGTGCCAGCAGCCATCCCGCGGGGGGGATGAACACTGAAGCTTTCTTT.

Notes on this clonotype: At one end, the junction sequence differs from germline, possibly due to a read error. This rearrangement joins TRBV7-2 to TRBJ2-7; 11 bases are shared with TRBD2. CDR3 length: 14 amino acids. Germline V gives CDR1 SGHTA, CDR2 FQGNSA. CDR3 region: CASSLVIAGGLGSF. As DNA, the CDR3 is TGTGCCAGCAGCTTAGTTATAGCGGGGGGGCTGGGCTCATTC.

As regards this clonotype: An end of the junction does not agree with germline; a read error may underlie this. The chain has TRBV10-3 and TRBJ1-6; the D gene is possibly TRBD1 (5 bases). Germline V gene lookup returns CDR1 ENHRY and CDR2 SYGVKD. CDR3 length equals 15 residues. The CDR3 bases are TGTGCCAGCAGTGAGGCACATTTGGGGGATTCACCCCTCCACTTT. It specifies CASSEAHLGDSPLHF.

This clonotype was found many times. The chain uses TRBV10-3 and TRBJ2-5, with TRBD1 matching over 7 bases. Germline values: CDR1 ENHRY, CDR2 SYGVKD. This CDR3 spans 14 amino acids. Losses at the gene ends were 8 bases for V and 1 base for J; bases not matched to a gene: 7. This CDR3 is CAIGAGTVQETQYF. CDR3 bases: TGTGCCATCGGCGCCGGGACAGTCCAAGAGACCCAGTACTTC.

The CDR3 nucleotides read TGTGCCAGTAGCACGGCAACGATCACTGAAGCTTTCTTT. The encoded protein is CASSTATITEAFF. V is TRBV19 and J is TRBJ1-1, with D uncertain. Germline loops: CDR1 LNHDA, CDR2 SQIVND (reference sequence). Trimming stripped 6 bases from V and 4 bases from J, with 12 bases between. The CDR3 contains 13 residues.

This clonotype was seen many times. The rearrangement uses TRBV20-1 and TRBJ1-1; D is undetermined. V was clipped by 0 bases and J by 1 base, with 21 bases between them. The CDR3 covers 18 residues. Germline assignment: CDR1 DFQATT and CDR2 SNEGSKA (reference sequence). CDR3 in amino acids: CSAREGLQISLGNTEAFF. CDR3 DNA sequence: TGCAGTGCTAGAGAGGGGTTACAGATAAGCCTCGGGAACACTGAAGCTTTCTTT.

Only one count was recorded for this clonotype. The chain carries TRBV29-1 and TRBJ1-1; perhaps TRBD1 as D (5 bases). Looked up from germline, CDR1 is SQVTM and CDR2 is ANQGSEA. The CDR3 spans 11 residues. V was shortened by 6 bases and J by 5 bases, with 10 bases between the two germline ends. CDR3 nucleotides: TGCAGCGTGGGGACGGGGACTGAAGCTTTCTTT. It is translated as CSVGTGTEAFF. Full variable domain (missing parts from reference TRBV29-1 and TRBJ1-1): SAVISQKPSRDICQRGTSLTIQCQVDSQVTMMFWYRQQPGQSLTLIATANQGSEATYESGFVIDKFPISRPNLTFSTLTVSNMSPEDSSIYLCSVGTGTEAFFGQGTRLTVV.

This clonotype was recorded at least ten times. This chain links TRBV6-1 with TRBJ1-1, with D possibly TRBD1 on 6 matching bases. V lost 7 bases and J lost 3, with 15 bases in between. Germline V gene data show CDR1 as MNHNS and CDR2 as SASEGT. The CDR3 consists of 14 residues. The CDR3: CASTRTAIHTEAFF. In nucleotides, the CDR3 is TGTGCCAGCACCCGGACAGCGATACACACTGAAGCTTTCTTT.

This clonotype has only a few counts. This sequence joins TRBV7-3 and TRBJ1-2; D call uncertain. This CDR3 contains 12 residues. The germline V and J ends were trimmed by 2 bases and 8 bases, with 9 bases remaining between them. CDR1 and CDR2 from the germline V gene are SGHTA and FQGTGA. The CDR3 here is CASSLDVGGYTF. In DNA, the CDR3 is TGTGCCAGCAGCTTAGATGTTGGAGGCTACACCTTC. The full variable domain, in which reference TRBV7-3 and TRBJ1-2 provide the parts outside the CDR3, is GAGVSQTPSNKVTEKGKYVELRCDPISGHTALYWYRQSLGQGPEFLIYFQGTGAADDSGLPNDRFFAVRPEGSVSTLKIQRTERGDSAVYLCASSLDVGGYTFGSGTRLTVV.

The chain uses TRBV20-1 and TRBJ2-3; D might be TRBD1 (5 bases). The CDR3 loop spans 16 amino acids. The V and J ends lost 6 bases and 1 base respectively, with 20 bases between them. From germline, CDR1 is DFQATT and CDR2 SNEGSKA (reference sequence). The CDR3 protein is CSALRTSAFGTDTQYF. For the CDR3, the DNA is TGCAGTGCCCTTAGGACAAGCGCGTTCGGCACAGATACGCAGTATTTT.

Concerning this clonotype: It is unclear where the CDR3 begins or ends on the DNA, so no DNA is shown, and the CDR3 is as TCRdb lists it. J is TRBJ2-5 and V is TRBV7-9; TRBD1 reflects the table's D call only, with no check against the DNA. CDR1 is SEHNR, CDR2 FQNEAQ, per germline (reference sequence). The CDR3 is 17 amino acids long, termini counted. This CDR3 reads CASSHVRISPSILTQYF.

This clonotype occurred once. J is TRBJ2-6 and V is TRBV5-1; D remains unclear. Trimming cost V 1 base and J 4 bases, with 9 bases left between them. CDR3 length: 15 amino acids. The germline V gene encodes CDR1 SGHRS and CDR2 YFSETQ. The CDR3 loop reads CASSLQEPGANVLTF. CDR3 DNA: TGCGCCAGCAGCTTGCAGGAACCCGGGGCCAACGTCCTGACTTTC.

This clonotype was recorded at least ten times. The chain links TRBV9 to TRBJ1-2; weak D call: TRBD1 (5 bases). Germline V gene data show CDR1 as SGDLS and CDR2 as YYNGEE. The germline V and J ends were trimmed by 1 base and 4 bases, with 8 bases remaining between them. The CDR3 has 13 residues. The DNA of the CDR3 is TGTGCCAGCAGCGTATTTGGGACCTATGGCTACACCTTC. Its protein product is CASSVFGTYGYTF.

The chain carries TRBV20-1 and TRBJ1-6; D is perhaps TRBD1 (6 bases). The V gene's germline CDR1 is DFQATT and CDR2 SNEGSKA (reference sequence). Deletions cut 5 bases from V and 7 bases from J, with 15 bases between. CDR3 length: 14 amino acids. This CDR3 reads CSAREGGGNSPLHF. The CDR3 DNA reads TGCAGTGCTCGCGAGGGGGGGGGGAATTCACCCCTCCACTTT.

As regards this clonotype: A read error is likely, as this CDR3 ends without the conserved phenylalanine or tryptophan. CDR3 residues: CASSFVTGALDSPLHL. For the CDR3, the DNA is TGTGCCAGCAGCTTCGTGACAGGGGCACTGGATTCACCCCTCCACCTT. The gene calls are TRBV2 and TRBJ1-6; 8 bases fit TRBD1. This CDR3 is built from 16 residues. Germline values: CDR1 SNHLY, CDR2 FYNNEI. Trimming at V came to 6 bases and at J to 8 bases, leaving 12 bases not matched to a gene.

This chain uses TRBV6-5 with TRBJ2-5; D not resolved. From germline, CDR1 is MNHEY and CDR2 SVGAGI. The CDR3 covers 12 residues. Trimming removed 5 bases from V and 5 bases from J, with 9 bases in between. This CDR3 is CASSHSGETQYF. The CDR3 bases are TGTGCCAGCAGTCACAGTGGGGAGACCCAGTACTTC.

The chain recombines TRBV7-6 with TRBJ1-2; 10 nucleotides line up with TRBD1. CDR3 length: 14 residues. V was pared by 5 bases and J by 8 bases, with 8 bases of the junction left unmatched. The germline V gene encodes CDR1 SGHVS and CDR2 FNYEAQ. The CDR3 region is CASSPGTGAGGYTF. CDR3 nucleotides: TGTGCCAGCAGCCCCGGGACAGGGGCTGGGGGCTACACCTTC.